Reported below is one T cell receptor beta chain. Antigen: not known. The sample comes from a study of metastatic and nonmetastatic thyroid tumors. Study in general: Samples came from malignant and benign thyroid patients, and repertoires were compared across blood and tumor or nodule tissue.

Deletions cut 1 base from V and 5 bases from J, with 12 bases between. There are 15 residues in the CDR3. Germline CDR1 and CDR2: KGHSH and LQKENI. Thyroid surgery was preceded by no treatment in any patient. Per the original methods: Using the CDR3 differences seen across clinicopathological groups, the authors built a distant-metastasis classifier for papillary thyroid cancer, which was meant to discriminate distant-metastatic patients. TCRdb recomputed clones from the PCR reads via MiXCR. The V and J calls were determined by TCRdb, not by the authors. The profile shows 30,000 to 45,000 clones, over 40% of them singletons. General study findings and limits: Malignant thyroid tumors reportedly exceeded benign nodules significantly in TCR beta diversity, with the difference appearing in blood and tumor.

Input material: tumor tissue. The source is a male donor with papillary thyroid cancer or a benign thyroid nodule (not recorded which). Some clones in this sample may be carry-over from other donors' samples. The gene calls are TRBV18 and TRBJ1-5; unclear D gene. Here the CDR3 reads CASSPLGPVDQPQHF. The DNA of the CDR3 is TGTGCCAGCTCACCACTCGGTCCAGTTGATCAGCCCCAGCATTTT.